This T cell receptor (beta chain) is from a study of shared clonotypes between healthy human individuals. About this clone: Its antigen is not known.

The CDR3 is made up of 14 amino acids. The germline gives CDR1 SGDLS, CDR2 YYNGEE. V lost 0 bases to trimming and J lost 2 bases, with 9 bases between them. The material for each subset, its genomic DNA, was split evenly across several immunoSEQ plates. Sequencing was performed with immunoSEQ multiplex PCR; in TCRdb, only in-frame clones are kept and a portion is missing. The sample has approximately 2.5 million clones, roughly 93% seen once. Study-wide results and caveats: Estimated richness was generally greater in naive than memory subsets. Shared clonotypes: about 4.6% naive CD4, about 3.3% naive CD8, about 2.5% memory CD4, approximately 0.41% memory CD8.

J is TRBJ2-7 and V is TRBV9, with D uncertain. This clonotype originated in a man in his late teens or twenties in good health. Some clones in this sample may be carry-over from other donors' samples. Source material: naive CD4+ T cells from PBMCs. Subset denoted: CD45RA+ positively selected. DNA of the CDR3: TGTGCCAGCAGCGTAGACGCCCAGACCTACGAGCAGTACTTC. It translates to CASSVDAQTYEQYF.